The clone carrying this T cell receptor beta chain occurred many times. Its antigen is not identified. UMIs were added to TCR cDNA along with a universal primer site when it was made by 5'RACE template switching. TCRdb re-analysed the 5' RACE reads in MiXCR, keeping a single row per CDR3 protein. This table has approximately 110,000 distinct CDR3 sequences, roughly 6.7% appearing once. The ends were cut back, 2 bases at V and 7 bases at J, with 17 bases in the middle. The CDR3 loop spans 15 amino acids. Germline CDR1 SGHTA, CDR2 FQGNSA. This specimen belongs to a study of T cells after yellow fever vaccination. General study results and limits: Abundant bulk-derived clonotypes could contaminate FACS-sorted repertoires. The secondary T-cell response peaked on day 5, not day 15, but was weaker. Most clones from primary vaccination resurfaced after the booster (nearly 97% CD4, more than 75% CD8).

Sequencing used CD4+ T cells sorted from PBMCs, obtained 10 days after the first yellow fever vaccination. The chain has TRBV7-2 and TRBJ1-2; a weak D match, TRBD1 (5 bases). This receptor was taken from a man between 18 and 29 years old who received the YFV17D yellow fever vaccine. The CDR3, as DNA: TGTGCCAGCAGCTTACGGGGCGGGGGGAGTGGTGGCTACACCTTC. This sequence encodes CASSLRGGGSGGYTF.